This is a list of T cell receptor beta chains from one sample in a study of blood T cell repertoires in COVID-19. Some clones are missing from TCRdb's copy, which holds only in-frame ones; the method was immunoSEQ multiplex PCR. The table records about 240,000 clones, just under 85% of them present only once. Sequenced material: peripheral blood. Every receptor here comes from a woman aged 80 or older with acute or convalescent COVID-19. The CDR3 runs from the conserved cysteine through the conserved F or W. The D gene is left open where the match is weak. The listing skips clone size in some rows; elsewhere it reads once, few, many or a size class.

>TRBV6-5|-|TRBJ2-5|-
CASSYSHSKETQYF
TGTGCCAGCAGTTACTCCCACAGCAAAGAGACCCAGTACTTC
>TRBV5-4|-|TRBJ2-2|-
CASSSAPGPGGTGELFF
TGTGCCAGCAGCTCAGCCCCGGGCCCCGGGGGCACCGGGGAGCTGTTTTTT
>TRBV3-1/TRBV3-2|-|TRBJ2-7|TRBD2
CASSRGTSGGYPYEQYF
TGTGCCAGCAGCCGTGGGACTAGCGGGGGGTACCCGTACGAGCAGTACTTC
>TRBV28|-|TRBJ2-5|TRBD1
CASMSIGTGQETQYF
TGTGCCAGCATGTCCATTGGGACAGGGCAAGAGACCCAGTACTTC
>TRBV27|-|TRBJ1-5|TRBD1
CASSSRQGRGQPQHF
TGTGCCAGCAGCAGTCGACAGGGTAGAGGACAGCCCCAGCATTTT
>TRBV5-1|-|TRBJ2-1|TRBD1
CASSLRTGGPYRNGNEQFF
TGCGCCAGCAGCCTAAGGACAGGGGGCCCCTACCGGAATGGCAATGAGCAGTTCTTC
>TRBV2|-|TRBJ2-6|-
CASSPQGSGANVLTF
TGTGCCAGCAGTCCACAGGGATCTGGGGCCAACGTCCTGACTTTC
>TRBV3-1/TRBV3-2|-|TRBJ2-3|-
CASSQGLGRATDTQYF
TGTGCCAGCAGCCAAGGTTTGGGCAGGGCAACAGATACGCAGTATTTT
>TRBV11-2|-|TRBJ2-5|TRBD1
CASSFQGAAAETQYF
TGTGCCAGCAGCTTCCAGGGGGCTGCGGCGGAGACCCAGTACTTC
>TRBV5-1|-|TRBJ2-7|TRBD2
CASSVSGGPYEQYF
TGCGCCAGCTCCGTGAGCGGGGGACCCTACGAGCAGTACTTC
>TRBV12-5|-|TRBJ2-1|-
CASGLGPQAGYNEQFF
TGTGCTAGTGGTTTGGGACCCCAGGCGGGGTACAATGAGCAGTTCTTC
>TRBV2|-|TRBJ1-5|-
CASSGQSYSNQPQHF
TGTGCCAGCAGCGGACAGTCTTATAGCAATCAGCCCCAGCATTTT
>TRBV2|-|TRBJ2-7|-
CASSGGGLSSYEQYF
TGTGCCAGCAGCGGCGGGGGCTTGAGCTCCTACGAGCAGTACTTC
>TRBV2|-|TRBJ1-2|-
CASGSEGLYGYTF
TGTGCCAGCGGGTCGGAGGGCCTCTATGGCTACACCTTC
>TRBV28|-|TRBJ2-7|TRBD1
CASRPPGQISYEQYF
TGTGCCAGCAGACCCCCGGGACAGATCTCCTACGAGCAGTACTTC
>TRBV6-2/TRBV6-3|once|TRBJ2-1|TRBD2
CASSYSGGGAIRQFF
TGTGCCAGCAGTTATTCGGGCGGGGGGGCCATCCGCCAGTTCTTC
>TRBV10-3|-|TRBJ1-2|-
CAISESEDSWGYTF
TGTGCCATCAGTGAGTCGGAGGACAGTTGGGGCTACACCTTC
>TRBV29-1|-|TRBJ1-1|TRBD1
CSSGQGDTEAFF
TGCAGCTCGGGACAGGGAGACACTGAAGCTTTCTTT
>TRBV7-3|once|TRBJ2-7|TRBD1
CASSYLGQGYEQYF
TGTGCCAGCAGCTATCTGGGACAGGGCTACGAGCAGTACTTC
>TRBV2|few|TRBJ1-1|TRBD1
CASSVSQGGTEAFF
TGTGCCAGCAGTGTATCGCAGGGGGGTACTGAAGCTTTCTTT
>TRBV7-8|-|TRBJ1-6|-
CASSPGGYSPLHF
TGTGCCAGCAGCCCGGGGGGATATTCACCCCTCCACTTT
>TRBV6-1|once|TRBJ2-1|TRBD1
CASSTRDRANEQFF
TGTGCCAGCAGTACTCGGGACAGGGCTAATGAGCAGTTCTTC
>TRBV29-1|once|TRBJ2-3|TRBD2
CSVGTSGGPDTQYF
TGCAGCGTGGGGACTAGCGGGGGGCCAGATACGCAGTATTTT
>TRBV11-3|few|TRBJ2-1|-
CASSLAWAAYNEQFF
TGTGCCAGCAGCTTAGCTTGGGCAGCCTACAATGAGCAGTTCTTC
>TRBV2|-|TRBJ1-5|-
CASSRQPYSNQPQHF
TGTGCCAGCAGTAGACAGCCCTATAGCAATCAGCCCCAGCATTTT
>TRBV29-1|-|TRBJ2-3|-
CSVVGTDTQYF
TGCAGCGTTGTAGGCACAGATACGCAGTATTTT
>TRBV9|-|TRBJ2-3|TRBD1
CASSVRDRGRSDTQYF
TGTGCCAGCAGCGTCCGGGACAGGGGGCGCTCAGATACGCAGTATTTT
>TRBV18|once|TRBJ1-3|TRBD1
CASSREKGATGNTIYF
TGTGCCAGCTCACGTGAGAAGGGGGCGACTGGAAACACCATATATTTT
>TRBV6-5|-|TRBJ1-5|-
CASSYDSTNQPQHF
TGTGCCAGCAGCTATGACAGTACTAATCAGCCCCAGCATTTT
>TRBV5-1|-|TRBJ1-6|TRBD1
CASSWNDRGYNSPLHF
TGCGCCAGCAGCTGGAATGACAGGGGCTATAATTCACCCCTCCACTTT
>TRBV5-1|-|TRBJ2-1|-
CASSPQGMGANEQFF
TGCGCCAGCAGCCCCCAGGGTATGGGGGCCAATGAGCAGTTCTTC
>TRBV5-1|-|TRBJ1-6|-
CASSFISGGYNSPLHF
TGCGCCAGCAGCTTTATTAGCGGGGGATATAATTCACCCCTCCACTTT
>TRBV5-1|-|TRBJ2-2|-
CASSPKRQPNTGELFF
TGCGCCAGCAGCCCCAAAAGACAGCCGAACACCGGGGAGCTGTTTTTT
>TRBV9|-|TRBJ2-2|-
CASSVSGKNTGELFF
TGTGCCAGCAGCGTATCCGGGAAAAACACCGGGGAGCTGTTTTTT
>TRBV6-5|-|TRBJ1-1|-
CASSRLDWNTEAFF
TGTGCCAGCAGCAGACTGGACTGGAACACTGAAGCTTTCTTT
>TRBV11-2|-|TRBJ2-7|-
CASSLDHLESPYEQYF
TGTGCCAGCAGCTTAGATCATTTGGAGAGCCCCTACGAGCAGTACTTC
>TRBV18|-|TRBJ1-1|-
CASSRVSRGSFDEAFF
TGTGCCAGCTCACGGGTCTCAAGGGGTTCTTTTGATGAAGCTTTCTTT
>TRBV18|once|TRBJ1-1|TRBD1
CASSLRNPGQGAVGAEAFF
TGTGCCAGCTCACTCAGGAACCCGGGACAGGGAGCAGTGGGGGCTGAAGCTTTCTTT
>TRBV24-1|-|TRBJ2-1|TRBD1
CATSLSGTGRENEQFF
TGTGCCACCTCTCTTTCAGGGACAGGGAGGGAAAATGAGCAGTTCTTC
>TRBV10-3|-|TRBJ2-1|-
CAISVQGQGNEQFF
TGTGCCATCAGTGTCCAGGGCCAGGGGAATGAGCAGTTCTTC
>TRBV12-3/TRBV12-4|once|TRBJ1-4|TRBD1
CASCLGQGKKLFF
TGTGCCAGCTGCCTGGGACAGGGGAAAAAACTGTTTTTT
>TRBV4-1|-|TRBJ1-4|-
CASSQEEGTNEKLFF
TGCGCCAGCAGCCAAGAGGAGGGGACTAATGAAAAACTGTTTTTT
>TRBV4-2|-|TRBJ2-1|TRBD2
CASSQDGTSGGAREQFF
TGTGCCAGCAGCCAAGACGGGACTAGCGGGGGGGCACGTGAGCAGTTCTTC
>TRBV11-3|-|TRBJ2-2|-
CASSLGSVGELFF
TGTGCCAGCAGCTTAGGTTCGGTCGGGGAGCTGTTTTTT
>TRBV2|-|TRBJ1-2|TRBD1
CASNPDRAGGYTF
TGTGCCAGCAACCCGGACAGGGCAGGTGGCTACACCTTC
>TRBV5-4|-|TRBJ1-1|-
CASSLDPRGTEAFF
TGTGCCAGCAGCTTGGATCCCAGGGGCACTGAAGCTTTCTTT
>TRBV3-1/TRBV3-2|-|TRBJ2-7|TRBD2
CASSRGSSGGPYEQYF
TGTGCCAGCAGCCGTGGGTCTAGCGGGGGACCCTACGAGCAGTACTTC
>TRBV28|-|TRBJ1-2|-
CASRREPANYGYTF
TGTGCCAGCAGACGTGAACCAGCTAACTATGGCTACACCTTC
>TRBV5-6|few|TRBJ2-1|TRBD1
CASSLDGTGKSEQFF
TGTGCCAGCAGCCTGGACGGGACAGGAAAAAGTGAGCAGTTCTTC
>TRBV9|once|TRBJ2-3|TRBD2
CASSVGLAGGQDTQYF
TGTGCCAGCAGCGTAGGCCTAGCGGGGGGCCAAGATACGCAGTATTTT
>TRBV28|-|TRBJ2-1|-
CASSLRRRYDEQFF
TGTGCCAGCAGTTTACGGCGCAGGTACGATGAGCAGTTCTTC
>TRBV4-1|-|TRBJ2-2|-
CASSQVAALNTGELFF
TGCGCCAGCAGCCAAGTGGCAGCGTTGAACACCGGGGAGCTGTTTTTT
>TRBV30|-|TRBJ2-2|-
CAWSVKGTGELFF
TGTGCCTGGAGTGTAAAGGGGACCGGGGAGCTGTTTTTT
>TRBV29-1|-|TRBJ1-1|-
CSVRHRTEAFF
TGCAGCGTTCGGCACAGGACTGAAGCTTTCTTT
>TRBV10-3|once|TRBJ2-3|-
CATAAGGFSTDTQYF
TGTGCCACCGCCGCGGGCGGGTTTAGCACAGATACGCAGTATTTT